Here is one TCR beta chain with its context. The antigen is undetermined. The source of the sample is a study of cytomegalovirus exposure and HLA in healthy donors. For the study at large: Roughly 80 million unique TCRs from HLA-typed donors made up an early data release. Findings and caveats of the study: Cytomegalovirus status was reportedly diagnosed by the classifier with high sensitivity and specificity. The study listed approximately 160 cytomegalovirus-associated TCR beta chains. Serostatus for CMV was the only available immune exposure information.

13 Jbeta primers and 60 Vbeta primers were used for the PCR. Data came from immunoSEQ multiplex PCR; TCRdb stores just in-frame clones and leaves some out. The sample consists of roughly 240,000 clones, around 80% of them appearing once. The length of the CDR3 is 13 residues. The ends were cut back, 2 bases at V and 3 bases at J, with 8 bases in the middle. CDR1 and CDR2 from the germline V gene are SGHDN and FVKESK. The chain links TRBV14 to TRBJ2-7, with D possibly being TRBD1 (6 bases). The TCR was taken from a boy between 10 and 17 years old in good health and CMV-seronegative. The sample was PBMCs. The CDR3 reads CASSQKDSYEQYF. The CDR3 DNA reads TGTGCCAGCAGCCAAAAGGACAGCTACGAGCAGTACTTC. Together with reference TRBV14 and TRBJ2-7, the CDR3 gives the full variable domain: EAGVTQFPSHSVIEKGQTVTLRCDPISGHDNLYWYRRVMGKEIKFLLHFVKESKQDESGMPNNRFLAERTGGTYSTLKVQPAELEDSGVYFCASSQKDSYEQYFGPGTRLTVT.